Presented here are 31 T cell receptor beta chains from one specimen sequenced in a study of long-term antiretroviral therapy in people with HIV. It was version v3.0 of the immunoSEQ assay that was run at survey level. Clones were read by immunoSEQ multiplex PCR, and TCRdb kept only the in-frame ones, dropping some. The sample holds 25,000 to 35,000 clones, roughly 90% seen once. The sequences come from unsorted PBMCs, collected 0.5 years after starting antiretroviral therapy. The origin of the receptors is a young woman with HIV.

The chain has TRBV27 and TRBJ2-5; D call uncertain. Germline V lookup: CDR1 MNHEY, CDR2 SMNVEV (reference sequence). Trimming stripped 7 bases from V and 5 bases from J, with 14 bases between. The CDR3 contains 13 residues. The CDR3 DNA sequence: TGTGCCAGCACAGACCAGGTTAGGGAGACCCAGTACTTC. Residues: CASTDQVRETQYF.

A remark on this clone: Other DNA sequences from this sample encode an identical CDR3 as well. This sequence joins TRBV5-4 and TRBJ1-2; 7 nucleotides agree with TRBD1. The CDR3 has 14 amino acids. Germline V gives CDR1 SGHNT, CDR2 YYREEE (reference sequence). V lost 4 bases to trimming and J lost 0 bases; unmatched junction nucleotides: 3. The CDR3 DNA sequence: TGTGCCAGCAGCCTAGGACAGGCTAACTATGGCTACACCTTC. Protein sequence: CASSLGQANYGYTF.

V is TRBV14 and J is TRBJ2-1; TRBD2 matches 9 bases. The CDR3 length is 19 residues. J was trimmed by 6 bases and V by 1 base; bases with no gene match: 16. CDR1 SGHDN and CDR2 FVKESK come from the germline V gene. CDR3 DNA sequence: TGTGCCAGCAGCCAAGCGAGGCTAGCGGGGCGGTGGGGTCGCAATGAGCAGTTCTTC. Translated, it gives CASSQARLAGRWGRNEQFF.

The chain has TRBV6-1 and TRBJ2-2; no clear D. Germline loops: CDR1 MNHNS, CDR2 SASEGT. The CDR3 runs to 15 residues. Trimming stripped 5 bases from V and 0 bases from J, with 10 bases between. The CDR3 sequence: CASSPFTSNTGELFF. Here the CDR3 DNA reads TGTGCCAGCAGTCCCTTTACCTCGAACACCGGGGAGCTGTTTTTT.

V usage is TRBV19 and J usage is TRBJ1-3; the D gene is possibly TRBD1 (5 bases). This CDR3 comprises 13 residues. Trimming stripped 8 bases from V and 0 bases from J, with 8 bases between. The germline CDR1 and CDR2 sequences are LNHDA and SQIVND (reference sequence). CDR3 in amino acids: CASGAGSGNTIYF. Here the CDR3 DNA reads TGTGCCAGTGGGGCAGGCTCTGGAAACACCATATATTTT.

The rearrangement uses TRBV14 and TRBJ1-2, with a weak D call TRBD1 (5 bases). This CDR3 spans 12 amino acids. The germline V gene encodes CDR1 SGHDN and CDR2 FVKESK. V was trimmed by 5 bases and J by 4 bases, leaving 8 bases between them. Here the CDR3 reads CASSGGAYGYTF. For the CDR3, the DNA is TGTGCCAGCAGCGGAGGGGCCTATGGCTACACCTTC. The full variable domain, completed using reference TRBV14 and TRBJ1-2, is EAGVTQFPSHSVIEKGQTVTLRCDPISGHDNLYWYRRVMGKEIKFLLHFVKESKQDESGMPNNRFLAERTGGTYSTLKVQPAELEDSGVYFCASSGGAYGYTFGSGTRLTVV.

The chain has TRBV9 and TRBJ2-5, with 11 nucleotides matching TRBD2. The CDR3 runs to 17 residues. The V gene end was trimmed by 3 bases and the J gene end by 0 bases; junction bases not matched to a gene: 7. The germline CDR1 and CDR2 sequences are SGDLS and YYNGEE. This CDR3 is CASSDNPGLADQETQYF. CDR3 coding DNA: TGTGCCAGCAGCGATAATCCGGGACTAGCGGACCAAGAGACCCAGTACTTC.

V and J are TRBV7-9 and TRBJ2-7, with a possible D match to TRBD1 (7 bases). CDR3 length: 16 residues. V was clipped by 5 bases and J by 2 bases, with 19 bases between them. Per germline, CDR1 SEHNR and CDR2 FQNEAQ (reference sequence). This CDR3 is CASSDRIQGGPYEQYF. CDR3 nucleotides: TGTGCCAGCAGCGACCGGATCCAGGGGGGCCCCTACGAGCAGTACTTC.

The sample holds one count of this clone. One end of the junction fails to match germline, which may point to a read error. CDR3 sequence reads: CASSLGVGTTEKLFF. The CDR3 DNA is TGTGCTAGCAGCTTAGGGGTCGGGACAACCGAAAAACTGTTTTTT. The chain employs TRBV7-7 and TRBJ1-4, with D perhaps matching TRBD1 (6 bases). The CDR3 is made up of 15 amino acids. The germline gives CDR1 SSHAT, CDR2 FNYEAQ (reference sequence).

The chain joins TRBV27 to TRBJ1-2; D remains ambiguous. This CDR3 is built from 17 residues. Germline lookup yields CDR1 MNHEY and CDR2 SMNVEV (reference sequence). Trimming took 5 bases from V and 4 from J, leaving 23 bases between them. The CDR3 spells CASSPLQLQRTGYGYTF. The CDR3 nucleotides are TGTGCCAGCAGTCCACTCCAGTTACAGCGAACGGGCTATGGCTACACCTTC.

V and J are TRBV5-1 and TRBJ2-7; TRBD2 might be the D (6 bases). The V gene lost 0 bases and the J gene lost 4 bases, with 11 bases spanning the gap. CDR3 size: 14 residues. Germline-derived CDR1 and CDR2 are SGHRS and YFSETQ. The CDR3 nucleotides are TGCGCCAGCAGCTTGGCGGGGGAAGGTTACGAGCAGTACTTC. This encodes CASSLAGEGYEQYF.

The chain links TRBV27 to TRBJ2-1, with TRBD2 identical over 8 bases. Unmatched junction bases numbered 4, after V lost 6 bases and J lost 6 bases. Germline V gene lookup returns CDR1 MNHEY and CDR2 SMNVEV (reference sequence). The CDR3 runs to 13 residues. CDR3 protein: CASRLAVFNEQFF. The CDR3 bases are TGTGCCAGCAGACTAGCGGTATTCAATGAGCAGTTCTTC.

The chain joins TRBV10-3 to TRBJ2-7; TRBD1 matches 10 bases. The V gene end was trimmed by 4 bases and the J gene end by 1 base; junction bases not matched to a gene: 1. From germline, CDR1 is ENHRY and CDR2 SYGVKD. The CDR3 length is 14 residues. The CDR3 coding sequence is TGTGCCATCAGTGGGACAGGGGGGTCCTACGAGCAGTACTTC. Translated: CAISGTGGSYEQYF.

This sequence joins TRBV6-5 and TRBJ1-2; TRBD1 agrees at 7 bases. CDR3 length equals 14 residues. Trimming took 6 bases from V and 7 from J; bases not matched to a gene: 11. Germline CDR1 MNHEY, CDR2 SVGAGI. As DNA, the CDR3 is TGTGCCAGCAGATCCCCCGGGGCAGGGGGTGGCTACACCTTC. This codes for CASRSPGAGGGYTF.

CDR3 protein: CASSKGQFSPNTIYF. The CDR3 nucleotides read TGTGCCAGCAGTAAAGGACAGTTTTCGCCGAACACCATATATTTT. The rearrangement uses TRBV6-5 and TRBJ1-3; TRBD1 might be the D (6 bases). Trimming took off 5 bases at V and 7 bases at J, with 18 bases between the two ends. Germline CDR1 is MNHEY and CDR2 is SVGAGI. CDR3 length: 15 residues.

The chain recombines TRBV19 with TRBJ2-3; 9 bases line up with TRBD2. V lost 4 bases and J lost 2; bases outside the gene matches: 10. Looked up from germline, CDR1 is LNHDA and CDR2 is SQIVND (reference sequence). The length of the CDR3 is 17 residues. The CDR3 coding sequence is TGTGCCAGTAGTACCAGCGGGAGGCCCGGGCACACAGATACGCAGTATTTT. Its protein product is CASSTSGRPGHTDTQYF.

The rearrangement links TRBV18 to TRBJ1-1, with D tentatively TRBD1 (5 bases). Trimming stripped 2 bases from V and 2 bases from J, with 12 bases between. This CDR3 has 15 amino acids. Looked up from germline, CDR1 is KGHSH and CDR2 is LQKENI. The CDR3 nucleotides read TGTGCCAGCTCACCAACCCGGGACCTCAACACTGAAGCTTTCTTT. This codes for CASSPTRDLNTEAFF.

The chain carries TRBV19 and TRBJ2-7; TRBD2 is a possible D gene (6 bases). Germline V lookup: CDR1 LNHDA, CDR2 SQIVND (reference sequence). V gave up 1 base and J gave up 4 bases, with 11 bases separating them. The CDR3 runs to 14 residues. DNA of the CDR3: TGTGCCAGTAGTATAGGAGGAGGGCCTTACGAGCAGTACTTC. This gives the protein CASSIGGGPYEQYF.

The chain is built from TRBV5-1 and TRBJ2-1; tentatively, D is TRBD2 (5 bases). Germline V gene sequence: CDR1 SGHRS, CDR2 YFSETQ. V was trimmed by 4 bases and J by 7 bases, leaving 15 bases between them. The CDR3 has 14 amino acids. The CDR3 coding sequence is TGCGCCAGCAGCCCTGGCGCTAGCATGAATGAGCAGTTCTTC. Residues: CASSPGASMNEQFF.

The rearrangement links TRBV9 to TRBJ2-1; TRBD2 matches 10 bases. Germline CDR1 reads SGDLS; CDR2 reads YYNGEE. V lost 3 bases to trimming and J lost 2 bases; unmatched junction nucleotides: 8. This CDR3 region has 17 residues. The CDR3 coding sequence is TGTGCCAGCAGCGCCCATAGGACTAGCGGTCCCTACAATGAGCAGTTCTTC. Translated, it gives CASSAHRTSGPYNEQFF.

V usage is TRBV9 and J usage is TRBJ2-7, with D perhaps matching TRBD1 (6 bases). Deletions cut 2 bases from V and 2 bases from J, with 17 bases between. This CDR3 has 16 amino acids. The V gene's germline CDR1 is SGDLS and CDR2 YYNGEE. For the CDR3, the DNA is TGTGCCAGCAGCGTTGGGACGGACAGTTCCCCCTACGAGCAGTACTTC. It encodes CASSVGTDSSPYEQYF.

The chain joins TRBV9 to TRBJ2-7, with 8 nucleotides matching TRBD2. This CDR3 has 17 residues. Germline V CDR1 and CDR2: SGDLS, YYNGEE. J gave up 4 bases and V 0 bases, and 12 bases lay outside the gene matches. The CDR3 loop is CASSVGHPAGDVYEQYF. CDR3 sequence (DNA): TGTGCCAGCAGCGTAGGTCATCCAGCGGGAGATGTATACGAGCAGTACTTC.

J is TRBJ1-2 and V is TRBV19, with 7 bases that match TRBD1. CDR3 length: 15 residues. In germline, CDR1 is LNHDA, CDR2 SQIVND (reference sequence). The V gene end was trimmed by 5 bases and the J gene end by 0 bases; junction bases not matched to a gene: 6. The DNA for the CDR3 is TGTGCCAGTAGTGTGGGACAGTATCCTAACTATGGCTACACCTTC. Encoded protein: CASSVGQYPNYGYTF.

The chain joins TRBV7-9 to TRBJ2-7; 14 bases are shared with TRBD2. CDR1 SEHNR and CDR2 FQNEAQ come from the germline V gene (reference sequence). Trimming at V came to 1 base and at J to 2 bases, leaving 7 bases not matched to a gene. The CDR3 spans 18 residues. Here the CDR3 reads CASSLERTSGRNPYEQYF. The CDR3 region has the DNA TGTGCCAGCAGCTTAGAGAGGACTAGCGGGAGGAACCCCTACGAGCAGTACTTC.

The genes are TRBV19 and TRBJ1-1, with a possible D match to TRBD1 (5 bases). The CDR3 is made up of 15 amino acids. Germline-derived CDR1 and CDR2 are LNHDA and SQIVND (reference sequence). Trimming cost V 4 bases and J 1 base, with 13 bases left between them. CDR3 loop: CASSTRGGGNTEAFF. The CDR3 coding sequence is TGTGCCAGTAGTACCCGCGGGGGGGGGAACACTGAAGCTTTCTTT.

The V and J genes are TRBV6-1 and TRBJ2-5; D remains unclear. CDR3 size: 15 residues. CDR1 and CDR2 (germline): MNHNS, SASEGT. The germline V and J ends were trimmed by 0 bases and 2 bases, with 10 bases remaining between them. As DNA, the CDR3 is TGTGCCAGCAGTGAAGCGTTCGGTATTCAAGAGACCCAGTACTTC. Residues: CASSEAFGIQETQYF.

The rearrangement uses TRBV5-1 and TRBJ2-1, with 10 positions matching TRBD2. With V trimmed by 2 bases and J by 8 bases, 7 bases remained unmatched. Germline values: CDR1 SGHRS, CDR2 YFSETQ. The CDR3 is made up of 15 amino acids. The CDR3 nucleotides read TGCGCCAGCAGCTTTAGCGGGGGGATTTGGGATGAGCAGTTCTTC. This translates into CASSFSGGIWDEQFF.

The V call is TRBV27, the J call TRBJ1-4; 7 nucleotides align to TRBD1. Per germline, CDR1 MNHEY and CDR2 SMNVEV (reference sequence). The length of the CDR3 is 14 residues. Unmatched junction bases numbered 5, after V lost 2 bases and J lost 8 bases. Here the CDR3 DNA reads TGTGCCAGCAGTTTAGGACAGACAGGGGAAAAACTGTTTTTT. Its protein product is CASSLGQTGEKLFF.

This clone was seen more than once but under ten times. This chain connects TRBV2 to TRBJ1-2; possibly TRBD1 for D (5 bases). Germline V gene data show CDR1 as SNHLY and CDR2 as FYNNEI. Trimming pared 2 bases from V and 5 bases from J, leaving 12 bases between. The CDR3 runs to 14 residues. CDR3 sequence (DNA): TGTGCCAGCAGTGAAATGACAGCCCAATATGGCTACACCTTC. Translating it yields CASSEMTAQYGYTF.

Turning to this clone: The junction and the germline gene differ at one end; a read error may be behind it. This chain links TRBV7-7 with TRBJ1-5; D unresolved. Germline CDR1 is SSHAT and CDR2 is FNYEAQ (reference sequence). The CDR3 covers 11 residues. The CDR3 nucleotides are TGTGCTAGCAGCGTTAATCAGCCCCAGCATTTT. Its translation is CASSVNQPQHF.

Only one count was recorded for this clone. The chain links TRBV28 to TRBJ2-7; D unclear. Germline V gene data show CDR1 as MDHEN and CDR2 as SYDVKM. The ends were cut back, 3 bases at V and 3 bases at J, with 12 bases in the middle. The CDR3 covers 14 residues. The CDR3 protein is CASSLSLVGYEQYF. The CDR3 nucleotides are TGTGCCAGCAGTTTGAGTCTAGTAGGCTACGAGCAGTACTTC.